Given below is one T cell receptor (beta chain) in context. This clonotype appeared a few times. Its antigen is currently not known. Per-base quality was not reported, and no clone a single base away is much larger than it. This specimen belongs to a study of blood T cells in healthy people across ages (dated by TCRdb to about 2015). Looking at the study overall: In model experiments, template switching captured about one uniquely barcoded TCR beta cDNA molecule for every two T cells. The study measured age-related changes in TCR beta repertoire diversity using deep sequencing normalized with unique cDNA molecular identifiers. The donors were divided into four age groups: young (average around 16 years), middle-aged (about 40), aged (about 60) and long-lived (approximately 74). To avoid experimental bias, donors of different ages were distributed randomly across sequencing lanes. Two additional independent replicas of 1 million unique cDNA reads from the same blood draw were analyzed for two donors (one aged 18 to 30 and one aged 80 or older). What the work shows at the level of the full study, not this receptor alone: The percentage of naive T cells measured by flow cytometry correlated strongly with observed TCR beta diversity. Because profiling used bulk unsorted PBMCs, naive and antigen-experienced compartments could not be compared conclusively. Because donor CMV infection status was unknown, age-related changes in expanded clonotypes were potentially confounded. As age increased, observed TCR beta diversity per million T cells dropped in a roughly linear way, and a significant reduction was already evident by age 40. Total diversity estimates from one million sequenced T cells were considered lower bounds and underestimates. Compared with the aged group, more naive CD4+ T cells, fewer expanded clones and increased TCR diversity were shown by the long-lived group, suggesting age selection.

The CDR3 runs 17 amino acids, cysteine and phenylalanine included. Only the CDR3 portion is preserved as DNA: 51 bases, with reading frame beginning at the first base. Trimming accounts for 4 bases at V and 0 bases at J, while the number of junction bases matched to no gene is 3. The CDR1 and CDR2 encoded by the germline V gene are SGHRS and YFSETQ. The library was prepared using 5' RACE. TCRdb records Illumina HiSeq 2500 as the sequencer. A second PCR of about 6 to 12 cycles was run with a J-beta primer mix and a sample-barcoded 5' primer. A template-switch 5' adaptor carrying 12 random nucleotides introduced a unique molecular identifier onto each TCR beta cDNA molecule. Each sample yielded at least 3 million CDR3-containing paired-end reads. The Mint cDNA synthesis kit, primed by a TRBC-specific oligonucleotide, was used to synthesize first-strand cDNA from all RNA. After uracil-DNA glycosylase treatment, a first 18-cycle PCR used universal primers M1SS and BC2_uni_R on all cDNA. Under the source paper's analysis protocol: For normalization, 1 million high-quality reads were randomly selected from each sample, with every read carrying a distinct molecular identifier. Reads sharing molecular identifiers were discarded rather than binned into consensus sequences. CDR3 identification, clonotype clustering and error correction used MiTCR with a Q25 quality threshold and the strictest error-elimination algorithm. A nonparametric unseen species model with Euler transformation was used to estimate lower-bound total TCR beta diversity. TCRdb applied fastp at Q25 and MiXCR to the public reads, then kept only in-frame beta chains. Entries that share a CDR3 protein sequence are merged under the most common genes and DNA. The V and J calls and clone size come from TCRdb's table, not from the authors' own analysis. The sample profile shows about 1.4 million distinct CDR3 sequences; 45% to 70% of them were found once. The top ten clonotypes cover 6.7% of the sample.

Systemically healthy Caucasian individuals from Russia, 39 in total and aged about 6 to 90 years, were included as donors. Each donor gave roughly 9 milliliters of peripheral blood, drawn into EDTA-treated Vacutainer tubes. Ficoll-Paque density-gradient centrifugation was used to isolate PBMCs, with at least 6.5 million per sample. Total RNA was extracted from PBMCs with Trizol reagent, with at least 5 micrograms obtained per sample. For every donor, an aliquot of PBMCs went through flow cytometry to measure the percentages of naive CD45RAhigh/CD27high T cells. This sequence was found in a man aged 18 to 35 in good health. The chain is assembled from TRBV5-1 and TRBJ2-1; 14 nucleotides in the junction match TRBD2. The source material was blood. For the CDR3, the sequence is CASSGGLAGVSYNEQFF. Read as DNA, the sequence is TGCGCCAGCAGCGGGGGACTAGCGGGAGTCTCCTACAATGAGCAGTTCTTC.